This T cell receptor (beta chain) is from a study of response to subunit inactivated influenza vaccine. MiXCR, applied by TCRdb to the RT-PCR reads, yields one record per CDR3 protein. This table has roughly 180,000 distinct CDR3 sequences, nearly 9.5% appearing once. Study-wide points: Researchers suggested that each seasonal influenza vaccination recruits few new T cells.

The sample holds a few counts of this clonotype. Its antigen remains unidentified. CDR1 GTSNPN and CDR2 SVGIG come from the germline V gene (reference sequence). This CDR3 is 13 amino acids long. With 6 bases clipped from V and 2 bases from J, the junction kept 6 bases outside the gene matches. The sample here was non-naive T cells sorted from PBMCs, taken on the day of vaccination. This clonotype was sampled from a man between 45 and 60 years old who received an inactivated influenza vaccine. This rearrangement joins TRBV30 to TRBJ2-7, with 8 bases aligning to TRBD1. CDR3 amino acids: CACSGTGTYEQYF. The CDR3 region has the DNA TGTGCCTGCTCCGGGACAGGTACCTACGAGCAGTACTTC. The full variable domain, rest sourced from reference TRBV30 and TRBJ2-7, is SQTIHQWPATLVQPVGSPLSLECTVEGTSNPNLYWYRQAAGRGLQLLFYSVGIGQISSEVPQNLSASRPQDRQFILSSKKLLLSDSGFYLCACSGTGTYEQYFGPGTRLTVT.